This T cell receptor (beta chain) was sequenced during a study of identical twins. Study-level points and caveats: Models predicted too little out-of-frame TCR alpha sharing in monozygotic twins. Conclusions were based on cross-sectional statistical analysis, without following the same donors. Possibly, invariant MAIT and iNKT cells partly confounded zero-insertion analyses.

A word on this clonotype: What it binds is unknown.

V gave up 3 bases and J gave up 0 bases, with 8 bases separating them. This CDR3 is 14 amino acids long. Per the germline V gene, CDR1 is KGHSH and CDR2 is LQKENI. Unique molecular identifiers were present on cDNA, and template switching added a universal primer site. TCRdb called the 5' RACE reads again in MiXCR, with one record for every CDR3 protein. Of about 220,000 distinct CDR3 sequences listed, around 10% are singletons. What was sequenced was memory (CD45RO+) T cells sorted from blood. This receptor was obtained from a woman under 30 in good health. This chain joins TRBV18 and TRBJ1-1, with no clear D. CDR3 nucleotide sequence: TGTGCCAGCTCACCTCAAGGAGTGAACACTGAAGCTTTCTTT. Protein product: CASSPQGVNTEAFF.